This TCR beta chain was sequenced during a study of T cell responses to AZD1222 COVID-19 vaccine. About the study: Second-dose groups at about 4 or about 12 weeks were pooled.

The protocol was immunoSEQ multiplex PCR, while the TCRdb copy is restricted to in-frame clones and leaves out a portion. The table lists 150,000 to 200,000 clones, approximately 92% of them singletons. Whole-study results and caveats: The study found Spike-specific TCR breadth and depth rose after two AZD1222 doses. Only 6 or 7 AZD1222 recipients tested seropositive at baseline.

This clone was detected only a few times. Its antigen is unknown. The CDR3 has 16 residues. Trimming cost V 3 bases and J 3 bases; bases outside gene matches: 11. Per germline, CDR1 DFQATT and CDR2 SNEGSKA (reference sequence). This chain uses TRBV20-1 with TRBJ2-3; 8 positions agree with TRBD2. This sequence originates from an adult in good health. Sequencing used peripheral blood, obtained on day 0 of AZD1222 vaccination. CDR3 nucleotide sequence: TGCAGTGCTAGTTATCGACTAGCGAAGGAAACAGATACGCAGTATTTT. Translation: CSASYRLAKETDTQYF.